Shown below are 10 T cell receptor beta chains from a single sample sequenced in a study of CD8 T cells in Susac syndrome. Random hexamers were used to reverse transcribe the RNA input (roughly 0.5 to 1 ug). TCRdb fed the immunoSEQ multiplex PCR reads into MiXCR, producing one record per CDR3 protein. The table has some 120,000 distinct CDR3 sequences, 80% to 95% seen once. Sequences were obtained from CD8+ T cells from PBMCs. These receptors all come from a human donor with multiple sclerosis.

The chain links TRBV13 to TRBJ2-2; TRBD2 matches at 15 bases. Germline CDR1 PRHDT, CDR2 FYEKMQ (reference sequence). V lost 4 bases, J lost 6 bases, and 18 bases stayed unmatched. The CDR3 runs 21 residues. The CDR3 DNA follows: TGTGCCAGCAGCTCCTCCGGACTAGCGGGAGGGCCGGTTTATGGCGCCGGGGAGCTGTTTTTT. Translating it yields CASSSSGLAGGPVYGAGELFF.

This clonotype was seen a single time. This chain uses TRBV7-9 with TRBJ2-2, with 7 bases fitting TRBD1. The germline gives CDR1 SEHNR, CDR2 FQNEAQ (reference sequence). After removal of 5 bases from V and 5 bases from J, the junction contained 14 bases not matched to a gene. There are 17 residues in the CDR3. This CDR3 reads CASSPRTGVLMTGELFF. CDR3 DNA sequence: TGTGCCAGCAGCCCAAGAACAGGGGTTCTAATGACCGGGGAGCTGTTTTTT. Looking up the rest from reference TRBV7-9 and TRBJ2-2 gives the full variable domain: DTGVSQNPRHKITKRGQNVTFRCDPISEHNRLYWYRQTLGQGPEFLTYFQNEAQLEKSRLLSDRFSAERPKGSFSTLEIQRTEQGDSAMYLCASSPRTGVLMTGELFFGEGSRLTVL.

The CDR3 protein is CASGLSTTHPSSSYEQYV. CDR3 DNA: TGTGCTAGTGGTTTGTCAACCACTCACCCGTCCAGCTCCTACGAGCAGTACGTC. The rearrangement joins TRBV12-5 to TRBJ2-7; D gene uncertain. Trimming took 2 bases from V and 0 from J, leaving 20 bases between them. From germline, CDR1 is LGHNT and CDR2 FRNRAP. The CDR3 runs to 18 residues.

The gene calls are TRBV10-3 and TRBJ2-3; 9 positions agree with TRBD2. There are 14 residues in the CDR3. Germline CDR1 and CDR2: ENHRY and SYGVKD. V lost 8 bases to trimming and J lost 5 bases; unmatched junction nucleotides: 8. DNA of the CDR3: TGTGCCATCGGGGCGGGAGGGCCCCAAGATACGCAGTATTTT. Its protein is CAIGAGGPQDTQYF.

This clonotype was seen more than once but under ten times. V and J are TRBV9 and TRBJ2-3; possibly TRBD1 or TRBD2 for D (6 bases each). V shed 2 bases and J shed 0 bases, with 7 bases lying between them. The CDR3 covers 14 residues. Germline CDR1 is SGDLS and CDR2 is YYNGEE. The CDR3 DNA reads as TGTGCCAGCAGCGTCGGGGGCAGCACAGATACGCAGTATTTT. Amino acid sequence: CASSVGGSTDTQYF.

This clonotype was counted between two and nine times. The genes are TRBV6-1 and TRBJ1-1, with 9 bases identical to TRBD1. The junction had 5 bases not matched to a gene; V was cut back by 5 bases and J by 7 bases. CDR1 and CDR2 (germline): MNHNS, SASEGT. The CDR3 runs to 13 residues. The CDR3 bases are TGTGCCAGCAGTCGACAGGGGGAAGGTGAAGCTTTCTTT. Translating it yields CASSRQGEGEAFF.

The rearrangement links TRBV7-9 to TRBJ2-5; 7 bases are a match to TRBD2. CDR3 length equals 14 residues. Trimming cost V 4 bases and J 5 bases; bases outside gene matches: 7. Germline lookup yields CDR1 SEHNR and CDR2 FQNEAQ (reference sequence). CDR3: CASSSARGGETQYF. DNA for the CDR3: TGTGCCAGCAGCTCAGCGCGGGGAGGGGAGACCCAGTACTTC.

The chain combines TRBV12-5 with TRBJ2-3; TRBD2 agrees at 7 bases. The CDR3 spans 14 residues. With V trimmed by 9 bases and J by 4 bases, 10 bases remained unmatched. Germline CDR1 and CDR2: LGHNT and FRNRAP. CDR3 residues: CASGSGRGADTQYF. CDR3 DNA sequence: TGTGCTAGCGGAAGTGGCCGGGGGGCAGATACGCAGTATTTT.

This chain uses TRBV20-1 with TRBJ1-1, with D uncertain. Germline V CDR1 and CDR2: DFQATT, SNEGSKA (reference sequence). V gave up 0 bases and J gave up 2 bases, with 13 bases separating them. This CDR3 has 15 residues. The CDR3 loop reads CSARDFPYHNTEAFF. CDR3 DNA: TGCAGTGCTAGAGATTTCCCTTATCATAACACTGAAGCTTTCTTT.

The genes are TRBV20-1 and TRBJ2-2; D gene uncertain. The V end was cut by 3 bases, the J end by 1 base, with 6 bases between. The germline V gene has CDR1 DFQATT and CDR2 SNEGSKA (reference sequence). This CDR3 region has 13 residues. CDR3 sequence reads: CSARAGNTGELFF. In DNA form, the CDR3 reads TGCAGTGCTAGGGCAGGGAACACCGGGGAGCTGTTTTTT.